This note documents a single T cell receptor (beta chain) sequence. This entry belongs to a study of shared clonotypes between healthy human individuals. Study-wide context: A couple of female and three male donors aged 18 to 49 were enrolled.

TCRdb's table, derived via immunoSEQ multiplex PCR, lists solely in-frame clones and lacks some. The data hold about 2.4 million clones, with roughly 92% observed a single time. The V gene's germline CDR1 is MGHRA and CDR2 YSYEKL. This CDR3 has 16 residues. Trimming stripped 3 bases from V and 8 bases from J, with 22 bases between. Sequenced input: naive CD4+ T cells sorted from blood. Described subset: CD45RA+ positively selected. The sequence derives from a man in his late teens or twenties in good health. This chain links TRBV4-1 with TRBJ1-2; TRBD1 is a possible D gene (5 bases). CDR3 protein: CASSHPPGPRSTGYTF. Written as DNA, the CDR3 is TGCGCCAGCAGCCACCCTCCGGGACCACGCTCCACCGGCTACACCTTC.